This T cell receptor (beta chain) was retrieved from a study of Graves' ophthalmopathy and Graves' hyperthyroidism. CDR1 DFQATT and CDR2 SNEGSKA come from the germline V gene (reference sequence). V was shortened by 2 bases and J by 8 bases, with 10 bases between the two germline ends. This CDR3 is built from 13 residues. As the template, RNA transcripts were used to amplify TCR beta CDR3 regions. Scientists carried out first-round RT-PCR using HTBI primers and then a second-round multiplex PCR. Via MiXCR, TCRdb re-called the multiplex PCR reads, giving one row per CDR3 protein. Here the sample spans 400,000 or so distinct CDR3 sequences, 15% to 19% being singletons. In this sample, this clonotype turned up many times.

The chain is built from TRBV20-1 and TRBJ1-6; D gene ambiguous. Sample: peripheral blood. This TCR derives from a woman younger than 30 with stable Graves' hyperthyroidism. The CDR3 DNA reads TGCAGTGCTAGACGGGAGGGTGATTCACCCCTCCACTTT. This encodes CSARREGDSPLHF.